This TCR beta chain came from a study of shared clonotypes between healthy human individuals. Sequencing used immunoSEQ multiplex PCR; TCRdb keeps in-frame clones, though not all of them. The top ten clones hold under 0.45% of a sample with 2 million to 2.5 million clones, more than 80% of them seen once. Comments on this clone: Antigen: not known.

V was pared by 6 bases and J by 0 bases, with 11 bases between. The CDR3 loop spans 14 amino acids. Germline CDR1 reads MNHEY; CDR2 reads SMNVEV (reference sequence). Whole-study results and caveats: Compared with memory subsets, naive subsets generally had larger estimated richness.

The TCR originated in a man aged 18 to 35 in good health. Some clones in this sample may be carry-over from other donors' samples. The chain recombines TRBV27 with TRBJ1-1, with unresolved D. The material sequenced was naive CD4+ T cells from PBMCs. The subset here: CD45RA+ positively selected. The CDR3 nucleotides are TGTGCCAGCAGCAAGGACGGATTGAACACTGAAGCTTTCTTT. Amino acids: CASSKDGLNTEAFF.